Listed below are T cell receptor beta chains from one sample, sequenced in a study of beta chain features in type 1 diabetes. Using immunoSEQ multiplex PCR, the repertoire was profiled, and TCRdb retains in-frame clones only, with some absent. The sample contains 200,000 to 300,000 clones, 11% of which appear only once. The sequenced material came from naive CD4+ T cells from blood. Receptors originate from a man aged 25-45 years with type 1 diabetes. The CDR3 runs from the conserved cysteine through the conserved F or W. A D gene is named only where the DNA matches it firmly. Some rows mark clone size as missing; the rest say once, few, many or name a class of expanded clone.

>TRBV7-3|TRBJ2-3|few|TRBD2
CASSLSSLAGVGDTQYF
TGTGCCAGCAGCCTCAGTTCGCTAGCGGGGGTGGGAGATACGCAGTATTTT
>TRBV2|TRBJ2-3|NA|NA
CASSGPGGTDTQYF
TGTGCCAGCAGTGGGCCGGGAGGCACAGATACGCAGTATTTT
>TRBV5-1|TRBJ2-1|NA|TRBD1
CASSLAQGTGVSEQFF
TGCGCCAGCAGCTTGGCCCAGGGGACAGGGGTTAGTGAGCAGTTCTTC
>TRBV7-9|TRBJ2-1|many|NA
CASSTTSNEQFF
TGTGCCAGCAGCACCACTAGCAATGAGCAGTTCTTC
>TRBV18|TRBJ1-3|NA|NA
CASSPQGTGNTIYF
TGTGCCAGCTCACCCCAGGGGACTGGAAACACCATATATTTT
>TRBV6-5|TRBJ2-7|few|NA
CASSYGVGAVPEQYF
TGTGCCAGCAGTTACGGGGTTGGGGCGGTCCCCGAGCAGTACTTC
>TRBV28|TRBJ2-5|NA|TRBD2
CASSLPTLAAETQYF
TGTGCCAGCAGTTTGCCTACCCTAGCGGCTGAGACCCAGTACTTC
>TRBV6-1|TRBJ1-2|NA|TRBD1
CASSFRTGGPGYTF
TGTGCCAGCAGTTTTCGGACAGGGGGCCCCGGCTACACCTTC
>TRBV30|TRBJ2-3|few|TRBD2
CACPTSGGADTQYF
TGTGCCTGCCCGACTAGCGGGGGAGCAGATACGCAGTATTTT
>TRBV9|TRBJ2-3|NA|NA
CASSVEWAGRDTQYF
TGTGCCAGCAGCGTAGAGTGGGCCGGAAGAGATACGCAGTATTTT
>TRBV10-3|TRBJ1-2|NA|NA
CAISEQKHAWGYTF
TGTGCCATCAGTGAGCAGAAACACGCCTGGGGCTACACCTTC
>TRBV5-6|TRBJ2-4|NA|NA
CASRTTGRNIQYF
TGTGCCAGCAGAACAACAGGGAGAAACATTCAGTACTTC
>TRBV5-1|TRBJ2-5|few|NA
CASSLVRETQYF
TGCGCCAGCAGCTTGGTCAGAGAGACCCAGTACTTC
>TRBV7-9|TRBJ2-5|NA|NA
CASSLAGVPETQYF
TGTGCCAGCAGCTTAGCAGGGGTCCCAGAGACCCAGTACTTC
>TRBV9|TRBJ2-7|few|TRBD2
CASSVASGAIYEQYF
TGTGCCAGCAGCGTAGCTAGCGGGGCGATCTACGAGCAGTACTTC
>TRBV4-3|TRBJ2-7|few|TRBD2
CASSHGLDSRRYEQYF
TGCGCCAGCAGCCATGGACTAGACAGTAGGCGCTACGAGCAGTACTTC
>TRBV9|TRBJ1-2|few|NA
CASSVPTPGAGYTF
TGTGCCAGCAGCGTACCGACGCCTGGGGCGGGCTACACCTTC
>TRBV11-2|TRBJ2-6|NA|TRBD1
CATDWDSPRSSGANVLTF
TGTGCCACCGATTGGGACAGTCCCCGCTCATCTGGGGCCAACGTCCTGACTTTC
>TRBV18|TRBJ2-1|few|NA
CASSHRQGGSSYNEQFF
TGTGCCAGCTCACATCGACAGGGAGGAAGCTCCTACAATGAGCAGTTCTTC
>TRBV28|TRBJ1-2|few|TRBD1
CASSQQGTDGYTF
TGTGCCAGCAGTCAACAGGGGACAGACGGCTACACCTTC
>TRBV5-4|TRBJ2-7|few|NA
CASSLAQGRDSYEQYF
TGTGCCAGCAGCTTGGCACAGGGCCGAGACTCCTACGAGCAGTACTTC
>TRBV4-1|TRBJ2-5|NA|NA
CASSQLAGETQYF
TGCGCCAGCAGCCAATTGGCCGGGGAGACCCAGTACTTC
>TRBV23-1|TRBJ1-5|few|NA
CASSLLGEGQPQHF
TGCGCCAGCAGTCTCCTAGGAGAGGGACAGCCCCAGCATTTT
>TRBV6-5|TRBJ1-2|NA|NA
CASRDRHYGYTF
TGTGCCTCCCGCGACAGGCACTATGGCTACACCTTC
>TRBV27|TRBJ1-2|few|NA
CASSPDRPSDGYTF
TGTGCCAGCAGCCCTGACAGGCCCTCGGATGGCTACACCTTC
>TRBV7-2|TRBJ2-7|few|NA
CASSSRGAEQYF
TGTGCCAGCAGCTCCAGGGGGGCCGAGCAGTACTTC
>TRBV9|TRBJ2-3|NA|NA
CASSVGGRGSADTQYF
TGTGCCAGCAGCGTAGGGGGGCGAGGTTCGGCAGATACGCAGTATTTT
>TRBV18|TRBJ2-7|NA|TRBD1
CASSPGQEAYEQYF
TGTGCCAGCTCTCCGGGACAGGAAGCCTACGAGCAGTACTTC
>TRBV9|TRBJ2-7|few|NA
CASSLEWSSGEQYF
TGTGCCAGCAGCCTCGAGTGGAGTTCGGGCGAGCAGTACTTC
>TRBV4-3|TRBJ1-2|NA|NA
CASSQVGGSAGGYTF
TGCGCCAGCAGCCAAGTAGGAGGCAGTGCGGGTGGCTACACCTTC
>TRBV10-3|TRBJ2-3|few|NA
CAITNPRAGASTDTQYF
TGTGCCATCACCAACCCTCGGGCGGGGGCTAGCACAGATACGCAGTATTTT